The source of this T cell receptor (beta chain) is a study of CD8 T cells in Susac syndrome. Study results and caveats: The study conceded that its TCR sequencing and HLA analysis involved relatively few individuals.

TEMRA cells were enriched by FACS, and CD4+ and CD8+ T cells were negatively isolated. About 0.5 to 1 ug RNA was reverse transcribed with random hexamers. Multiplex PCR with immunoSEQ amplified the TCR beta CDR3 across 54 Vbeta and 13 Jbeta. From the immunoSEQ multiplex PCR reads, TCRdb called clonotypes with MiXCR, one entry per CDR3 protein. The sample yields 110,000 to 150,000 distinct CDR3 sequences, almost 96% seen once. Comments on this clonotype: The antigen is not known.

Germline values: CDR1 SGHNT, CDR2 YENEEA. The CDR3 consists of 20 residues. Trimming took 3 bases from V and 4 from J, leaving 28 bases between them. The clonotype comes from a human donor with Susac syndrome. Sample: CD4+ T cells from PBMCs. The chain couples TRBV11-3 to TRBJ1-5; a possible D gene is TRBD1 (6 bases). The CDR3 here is CASSLGPGGPNPLGNQPQHF. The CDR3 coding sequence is TGTGCCAGCAGCTTGGGCCCCGGGGGGCCAAACCCGCTAGGGAATCAGCCCCAGCATTTT.